Listed below are T cell receptor beta chains from one sample, sequenced in a study of human T cells and chemical hapten exposure. TCRdb processed the RACE reads anew with MiXCR; each CDR3 protein has one entry. The sample lists about 100,000 distinct CDR3 sequences, about 10% occurring once. Sample: whole blood, taken in connection with sensitization to the hapten diphenylcyclopropenone (DPC). The receptors were sampled from a woman aged 40 to 50 with alopecia areata. Some clones in this sample may be carry-over from other donors' samples. Both conserved end residues are part of each CDR3. Each record gives: CDR3 protein, CDR3 DNA, clone size, V gene, J gene, D gene. The D gene is left open where the match is weak. The size field is filled for only some rows; it gives once, few, many or a size class.

CDR3 protein: CASSEAQNTEAFF; CDR3 DNA: TGCGCCAGCAGTGAGGCCCAGAACACTGAAGCTTTCTTT; clone size: few; V gene: TRBV10-2; J gene: TRBJ1-1; D gene: .
CDR3 protein: CASSRTSGGDYEQYF; CDR3 DNA: TGCGCCAGCAGCCGGACTAGCGGGGGAGACTACGAGCAGTACTTC; clone size: few; V gene: TRBV4-3; J gene: TRBJ2-7; D gene: TRBD2
CDR3 protein: CSAGVTDTQYF; CDR3 DNA: TGCAGTGCTGGGGTCACAGATACGCAGTATTTT; clone size: .; V gene: TRBV20-1; J gene: TRBJ2-3; D gene: .
CDR3 protein: CASSPTSGTYNEQFF; CDR3 DNA: TGTGCCAGCAGCCCTACTAGCGGGACGTACAATGAGCAGTTCTTC; clone size: many; V gene: TRBV2; J gene: TRBJ2-1; D gene: TRBD2
CDR3 protein: CASSYRHSLVETQYF; CDR3 DNA: TGTGCCAGCAGTTACCGGCACTCCCTGGTTGAGACCCAGTACTTC; clone size: many; V gene: TRBV6-2/TRBV6-3; J gene: TRBJ2-5; D gene: .
CDR3 protein: CASREDSRDVGELFF; CDR3 DNA: TGTGCCAGCAGGGAGGACAGTCGAGATGTTGGGGAGCTGTTTTTT; clone size: many; V gene: TRBV6-2/TRBV6-3; J gene: TRBJ2-2; D gene: .
CDR3 protein: CASGGQGGHNTEAFF; CDR3 DNA: TGTGCCAGCGGTGGACAGGGCGGGCATAACACTGAAGCTTTCTTT; clone size: many; V gene: TRBV6-1; J gene: TRBJ1-1; D gene: TRBD1
CDR3 protein: CASSVEAGRSGGELFF; CDR3 DNA: TGTGCCAGCAGCGTAGAGGCGGGACGGTCGGGCGGGGAGCTGTTTTTT; clone size: few; V gene: TRBV9; J gene: TRBJ2-2; D gene: .
CDR3 protein: CASRTTSGSYEQYF; CDR3 DNA: TGTGCCAGCAGAACGACTAGCGGAAGCTACGAGCAGTACTTC; clone size: few; V gene: TRBV7-2; J gene: TRBJ2-7; D gene: TRBD2
CDR3 protein: CASSPGLAVNTGELFF; CDR3 DNA: TGTGCCAGCTCACCAGGACTAGCGGTGAACACCGGGGAGCTGTTTTTT; clone size: many; V gene: TRBV18; J gene: TRBJ2-2; D gene: TRBD2
CDR3 protein: CSAPRDSENEKLFF; CDR3 DNA: TGCAGTGCCCCCCGGGACAGCGAGAATGAAAAACTGTTTTTT; clone size: few; V gene: TRBV20-1; J gene: TRBJ1-4; D gene: TRBD1
CDR3 protein: CASSYYVGNEQFF; CDR3 DNA: TGTGCCAGCAGTTATTATGTTGGCAATGAGCAGTTCTTC; clone size: many; V gene: TRBV6-2/TRBV6-3; J gene: TRBJ2-1; D gene: .
CDR3 protein: CASTQGYGTGGEQYF; CDR3 DNA: TGTGCCAGCACCCAGGGTTACGGGACAGGCGGGGAGCAGTACTTC; clone size: few; V gene: TRBV7-9; J gene: TRBJ2-7; D gene: TRBD1
CDR3 protein: CASTLGPLAGELFF; CDR3 DNA: TGTGCCAGTACCTTGGGGCCTTTGGCCGGGGAGCTGTTTTTT; clone size: many; V gene: TRBV7-2; J gene: TRBJ2-2; D gene: .